A selection of T cell receptor beta chains follows, all from one sample in a study of cytomegalovirus exposure and HLA in healthy donors. Generated by immunoSEQ multiplex PCR, the TCRdb table keeps only in-frame clones and is missing some. The sample carries 100,000 or so clones, approximately 70% recorded once. The specimen sequenced was PBMCs. The source is a man aged 35 to 55 in good health and CMV-seronegative. Both conserved end residues are part of each CDR3. Fields, in order: V gene, D gene, clone size, J gene, CDR3 DNA, CDR3 protein. The D gene is left open where the match is weak. A row's size may be missing; if present it is once, few, many or a size class.

>TRBV6-5|.|.|TRBJ2-5
TGTGCCAGCAGTTACGGTTTCGGTTCCTACCAAGAGACCCAGTACTTC
CASSYGFGSYQETQYF
>TRBV28|TRBD1|.|TRBJ1-4
TGTGCCAGCAGTTTACAGGGGGCGGATGAAAAACTGTTTTTT
CASSLQGADEKLFF
>TRBV18|.|.|TRBJ1-1
TGTGCCAGCTCACCACGCCGTGGTAGCAACACTGAAGCTTTCTTT
CASSPRRGSNTEAFF
>TRBV7-2|TRBD2|.|TRBJ2-7
TGTGCCAGCAGTAGGACTAGCGAGCAGTACTTC
CASSRTSEQYF
>TRBV5-1|TRBD1|.|TRBJ2-3
TGCGCCAGCAGCTTGATTGAGGGACAGGGGAGCACAGATACGCAGTATTTT
CASSLIEGQGSTDTQYF
>TRBV19|.|.|TRBJ2-7
TGTGCCAGTAGTATAGATCCGACTGCCCCCTACGAGCAGTACTTC
CASSIDPTAPYEQYF
>TRBV6-5|.|.|TRBJ1-5
TGTGCCAGCAGAGGCGGTAGGAGCAATCAGCCCCAGCATTTT
CASRGGRSNQPQHF
>TRBV7-2|.|.|TRBJ2-2
TGTGCCAGCAGCTTAAGCTGGGACAACGGGGAGCTGTTTTTT
CASSLSWDNGELFF
>TRBV29-1|.|few|TRBJ2-1
TGCAGCGTTGAAGAGGTCGGGTACAATGAGCAGTTCTTC
CSVEEVGYNEQFF
>TRBV7-6|.|.|TRBJ1-3
TGTGCCAGCGTTGGAGCTGGAAACACCATATATTTT
CASVGAGNTIYF
>TRBV5-1|.|.|TRBJ1-1
TGCGCCAGCAGCTTGAGCTCCTTGAACACTGAAGCTTTCTTT
CASSLSSLNTEAFF
>TRBV5-1|.|.|TRBJ2-2
TGCGCCAGCAGCTTGGATGGCGGGACGAACACCGGGGAGCTGTTTTTT
CASSLDGGTNTGELFF
>TRBV5-1|TRBD2|.|TRBJ2-3
TGCGCCAGCAGCTTGGCGGGGGGAGCAGATACGCAGTATTTT
CASSLAGGADTQYF
>TRBV27|TRBD1|once|TRBJ2-7
TGTGCCAGCAGTTTAGCCGCCGGGACAGGTTACTACGAGCAGTACTTC
CASSLAAGTGYYEQYF
>TRBV28|TRBD1|.|TRBJ1-3
TGTGCCAGCAGTTCCACAGGGGGCCCCTCTGGAAACACCATATATTTT
CASSSTGGPSGNTIYF
>TRBV5-4|.|few|TRBJ2-1
TGTGCCAGCACCTCCGGACAGTTCTACAATGAGCAGTTCTTC
CASTSGQFYNEQFF
>TRBV11-2|TRBD1|few|TRBJ1-2
TGTGCCAGCAGCTTCGGGACAGGGGACTATGGCTACACCTTC
CASSFGTGDYGYTF
>TRBV7-8|TRBD1|many|TRBJ1-1
TGTGCCAGCAGCGTTCAGGGGGCGCTGAGCACTGAAGCTTTCTTT
CASSVQGALSTEAFF
>TRBV5-6|TRBD1|.|TRBJ2-7
TGTGCCAGCAGCTCACAGGGGGACGAGCAGTACTTC
CASSSQGDEQYF
>TRBV5-1|.|.|TRBJ1-6
TGCGCCAGCAGCTTGTCTAACAGGGACACACCCCTCCACTTT
CASSLSNRDTPLHF
>TRBV7-9|.|once|TRBJ2-1
TGTGCCAGCAGCTACCTTGGGGCAGGGGCTTACAATGAGCAGTTCTTC
CASSYLGAGAYNEQFF
>TRBV28|.|few|TRBJ2-7
TGTGCCAGCAGCCCAACACCTTTCTACGAGCAGTACTTC
CASSPTPFYEQYF
>TRBV4-2|.|.|TRBJ2-3
TGTGCCAGCAGACAGGGTGTCACAGATACGCAGTATTTT
CASRQGVTDTQYF
>TRBV5-8|.|.|TRBJ1-3
TGTGCCAGCAGCTTGGGTACAGCAAGTGCTGGAAACACCATATATTTT
CASSLGTASAGNTIYF
>TRBV10-3|TRBD2|.|TRBJ2-3
TGTGCCATCGGTAAGACTAGCGGGGGGATCGGCACAGATACGCAGTATTTT
CAIGKTSGGIGTDTQYF
>TRBV5-6|.|.|TRBJ1-4
TGTGCCAGCAGCAAACTGGCGCGGGCTAGAGGCGAAAAACTGTTTTTT
CASSKLARARGEKLFF
>TRBV18|.|.|TRBJ1-1
TGTGCCAGCTCACCACCGTCACAAAACACTGAAGCTTTCTTT
CASSPPSQNTEAFF
>TRBV5-6|.|.|TRBJ1-1
TGTGCCAGCAGCTCTCCCCGGAACACTGAAGCTTTCTTT
CASSSPRNTEAFF
>TRBV13|TRBD2|.|TRBJ2-7
TGTGCCAGCAGCTTATCTAGCGGGGGATCCTACGAGCAGTACTTC
CASSLSSGGSYEQYF
>TRBV5-6|TRBD2|once|TRBJ2-1
TGTGCCAGCAGCTCACTCGCGGGGGGTGAGCAGTTCTTC
CASSSLAGGEQFF
>TRBV7-7|TRBD2|.|TRBJ2-1
TGTGCCAGCAGCCAGACTAGCGGGGCGAACAATGAGCAGTTCTTC
CASSQTSGANNEQFF
>TRBV7-9|.|.|TRBJ2-7
TGTGCCAGCAGCTTAGGAGAGGGGGTGGGTGAGCAGTACTTC
CASSLGEGVGEQYF
>TRBV9|.|once|TRBJ2-7
TGTGCCAGCAGCGCAGAGGGGGGGACCTACGAGCAGTACTTC
CASSAEGGTYEQYF
>TRBV7-3|TRBD1|.|TRBJ2-3
TGTGCCAGCAGCCCACTCGGTTACAGGGGAAGCACAGATACGCAGTATTTT
CASSPLGYRGSTDTQYF
>TRBV5-4|TRBD1|.|TRBJ2-7
TGTGCCAGCAGCTGGGACAGGGGCAACTCCTACGAGCAGTACTTC
CASSWDRGNSYEQYF
>TRBV7-2|TRBD1|.|TRBJ2-7
TGTGCCAGCAGCGAGGGACAGGGGGCTGTCTACGAGCAGTACTTC
CASSEGQGAVYEQYF
>TRBV9|.|.|TRBJ2-3
TGTGCCAGCAGCGGATCGGGACACCTATGGGCAGATACGCAGTATTTT
CASSGSGHLWADTQYF
>TRBV7-2|.|.|TRBJ2-6
TGTGCCAGCAGCCAAGGAGACTCTGGGGCCAACGTCCTGACTTTC
CASSQGDSGANVLTF
>TRBV29-1|.|.|TRBJ2-1
TGCAGCGTTGCCAGGGGAGCTGAGCAGTTCTTC
CSVARGAEQFF
>TRBV5-1|.|.|TRBJ2-7
TGCGCCAGCAGCTTTTTGGGCCCTCAGTACGGCGAGCAGTACTTC
CASSFLGPQYGEQYF
>TRBV5-1|.|.|TRBJ1-3
TGCGCCAGCAGCTTGGTTGGTGGCAGGGCTGGAAACACCATATATTTT
CASSLVGGRAGNTIYF
>TRBV11-1|.|.|TRBJ1-1
TGTGCCAGCAGCTTCAGGGCCACTGAAGCTTTCTTT
CASSFRATEAFF
>TRBV7-3|TRBD1|.|TRBJ2-7
TGTGCCAGCAGCTCGGGACAGAACGAGCAGTACTTC
CASSSGQNEQYF
>TRBV10-3|TRBD1|.|TRBJ2-1
TGTGCCATCACCGGGACAGGAGGCAATGAGCAGTTCTTC
CAITGTGGNEQFF
>TRBV7-6|TRBD1|.|TRBJ1-4
TGTGCCAGCAGCGTATCCGGGACAGCTAATGAAAAACTGTTTTTT
CASSVSGTANEKLFF
>TRBV9|TRBD1|.|TRBJ2-1
TGTGCCAGCAGCCGTACCTCAGAAACAGGGGATGAGCAGTTCTTC
CASSRTSETGDEQFF
>TRBV29-1|.|few|TRBJ2-7
TGCAGCGTTGAAATCTGGACACCGAGCTCCTACGAGCAGTACTTC
CSVEIWTPSSYEQYF
>TRBV11-2|.|.|TRBJ1-5
TGTGCCAGCAGCTGGGACTGGGCGGAGCCCCAGCATTTT
CASSWDWAEPQHF
>TRBV15|TRBD2|.|TRBJ2-7
TGTGCCACCAGCAGAGTAGCGGGGAGCTCCTACGAGCAGTACTTC
CATSRVAGSSYEQYF
>TRBV6-5|.|few|TRBJ1-2
TGTGCCAGCAGGACTCGGATATCTGATGGCTACACCTTC
CASRTRISDGYTF